The rows below give T cell receptor beta chains drawn from one sample of a study of response to subunit inactivated influenza vaccine. TCRdb processed the RT-PCR reads anew with MiXCR; each CDR3 protein has one entry. This table holds hundreds of thousands of distinct CDR3 sequences, more than 11% found once. The sample was PBMCs from blood, taken 14 to 15 days before vaccination. These receptors all come from a man in his fifties or sixties who received an inactivated influenza vaccine. Each CDR3 is given with its conserved first and last residue. A D gene is named only where the DNA matches it firmly. Clone sizes are given selectively: once, few, many, or a class where the clone is expanded.

DNA: TGTGCCAGCAGCTTGGACGGATTTATTTATGGCTACACCTTC; CDR3: CASSLDGFIYGYTF; J: TRBJ1-2; V: TRBV5-5; D: NA; size: NA
DNA: TGTGCCAGCAGCTTAATGGAATTGGGGGTAGATACGCAGTATTTT; CDR3: CASSLMELGVDTQYF; J: TRBJ2-3; V: TRBV7-2; D: NA; size: NA
DNA: TGTGCCAGCAGCTTAAGGGGCGGGAGGCAATCCTACAATGAGCAGTTCTTC; CDR3: CASSLRGGRQSYNEQFF; J: TRBJ2-1; V: TRBV7-9; D: TRBD2; size: few
DNA: TGTGCCAGCAGCTTGAAACCGGGCAACACTGAAGCTTTCTTT; CDR3: CASSLKPGNTEAFF; J: TRBJ1-1; V: TRBV5-6; D: NA; size: NA
DNA: TGTGCCAGCAGGGGACAGGGTACATCTGGGGCCAACGTCCTGACTTTC; CDR3: CASRGQGTSGANVLTF; J: TRBJ2-6; V: TRBV28; D: TRBD1; size: NA
DNA: TGCGCCAGCAGCCAACAAGGGGGCGTAGACACCGGGGAGCTGTTTTTT; CDR3: CASSQQGGVDTGELFF; J: TRBJ2-2; V: TRBV4-3; D: TRBD1; size: NA
DNA: TGTGCCACCAGTGGGTTGACTAGCGGGGGGCACACAGATACGCAGTATTTT; CDR3: CATSGLTSGGHTDTQYF; J: TRBJ2-3; V: TRBV24-1; D: TRBD2; size: NA
DNA: TGTGCCATCTGTTCTCCCTCGGCCCCCTCCATTTCTGGGGCCAACGTCCTGACTTTC; CDR3: CAICSPSAPSISGANVLTF; J: TRBJ2-6; V: TRBV12-3/TRBV12-4; D: NA; size: NA
DNA: TGTGCCAGCAGCGTAGCTCCTACCAACTCCTACGAGCAGTACTTC; CDR3: CASSVAPTNSYEQYF; J: TRBJ2-7; V: TRBV9; D: NA; size: few
DNA: TGTGCCACCAAAGCCACCAGCTCCTACAATGAGCAGTTCTTC; CDR3: CATKATSSYNEQFF; J: TRBJ2-1; V: TRBV27; D: NA; size: NA
DNA: TGCAGTGCTAGAGCTCTGACAGGGGCAACCGAAGCTTTCTTT; CDR3: CSARALTGATEAFF; J: TRBJ1-1; V: TRBV20-1; D: TRBD1; size: NA
DNA: TGTGCCAGCAGTCACCGGGACAGGGGAGCAGATACGCAGTATTTT; CDR3: CASSHRDRGADTQYF; J: TRBJ2-3; V: TRBV12-3/TRBV12-4; D: TRBD1; size: few
DNA: TGTGCCAGCAGTTGGGGAACAGTTGCCAACAGGGGTTACGAGCAGTACTTC; CDR3: CASSWGTVANRGYEQYF; J: TRBJ2-7; V: TRBV6-5; D: TRBD1; size: NA
DNA: TGTGCCAGCAGCCAAGGGACTAGCGGGAGCTACAGCTCCTACAATGAGCAGTTCTTC; CDR3: CASSQGTSGSYSSYNEQFF; J: TRBJ2-1; V: TRBV6-1; D: TRBD2; size: NA
DNA: TGTGCCAGCAGTTACGGGATGGGGACATCCATGAACACTGAAGCTTTCTTT; CDR3: CASSYGMGTSMNTEAFF; J: TRBJ1-1; V: TRBV6-5; D: NA; size: few
DNA: TGCAGTGCTAGAATGACAGGGGGCGTTAACTATGGCTACACCTTC; CDR3: CSARMTGGVNYGYTF; J: TRBJ1-2; V: TRBV20-1; D: TRBD1; size: NA
DNA: TGCAGTGCGCCCCGGACAGGGTATAGCCACAATGAGCAGTTCTTC; CDR3: CSAPRTGYSHNEQFF; J: TRBJ2-1; V: TRBV20-1; D: TRBD1; size: few
DNA: TGTGCCACCAGCAGAGGGGCGGGAGGGCCCGACAATGAGCAGTTCTTC; CDR3: CATSRGAGGPDNEQFF; J: TRBJ2-1; V: TRBV15; D: TRBD2; size: few
DNA: TGCGCCAGCAGCCGGGACAGTCGAGGCGAAGCTTTCTTT; CDR3: CASSRDSRGEAFF; J: TRBJ1-1; V: TRBV5-1; D: TRBD1; size: NA
DNA: TGTGCCAGCAGTGCCGCTATTAGTTGGGGGGAGACCCAGTACTTC; CDR3: CASSAAISWGETQYF; J: TRBJ2-5; V: TRBV2; D: NA; size: NA
DNA: TGTGCCAGCAGGGAGGAGGGGGGGACCGGGGAGCTGTTTTTT; CDR3: CASREEGGTGELFF; J: TRBJ2-2; V: TRBV12-3/TRBV12-4; D: NA; size: NA
DNA: TGTGCCAGCAGCCCTAGACAGGGGGCGGCGGGGAGCTCTGGAAACACCATATATTTT; CDR3: CASSPRQGAAGSSGNTIYF; J: TRBJ1-3; V: TRBV11-1; D: TRBD1; size: few
DNA: TGTGCCATCAATTCAGGGACAGCTGGGGCCAACGTCCTGACTTTC; CDR3: CAINSGTAGANVLTF; J: TRBJ2-6; V: TRBV10-3; D: TRBD1; size: NA
DNA: TGTGCCAGCCTTTCTTCGGCTTCTGGGGGGGCGTGGGACACTGAAGCTTTCTTT; CDR3: CASLSSASGGAWDTEAFF; J: TRBJ1-1; V: TRBV4-2; D: NA; size: NA
DNA: TGCGCCAGCAGCATAGGGACTACCGCGGGGACAGATACGCAGTATTTT; CDR3: CASSIGTTAGTDTQYF; J: TRBJ2-3; V: TRBV5-1; D: TRBD2; size: few
DNA: TGCGCCAGCAGCCAAGTCTACAGCCAACTCACAGATACGCAGTATTTT; CDR3: CASSQVYSQLTDTQYF; J: TRBJ2-3; V: TRBV4-3; D: NA; size: few
DNA: TGTGCCAGCAGCCCCGGATTCTCCAAAGAGACCCAGTACTTC; CDR3: CASSPGFSKETQYF; J: TRBJ2-5; V: TRBV5-8; D: NA; size: NA
DNA: TGTGCCAGCTCGGTAGCGGGAGCCTACGAGCGGTACTTC; CDR3: CASSVAGAYERYF; J: TRBJ2-7; V: TRBV28; D: TRBD2; size: NA
DNA: TGTGCCAGCAGCTTTAGCGGGGGGTCGCTTCAAGAGACCCAGTACTTC; CDR3: CASSFSGGSLQETQYF; J: TRBJ2-5; V: TRBV5-5; D: TRBD2; size: few
DNA: TGTGCCAGCAGTCCAGGGACTAGCGGCTTAAATACGCAGTATTTT; CDR3: CASSPGTSGLNTQYF; J: TRBJ2-3; V: TRBV27; D: TRBD2; size: NA
DNA: TGTGCCAGTGCTCAGCGGGGGGCGAGCGAGACCCAGTACTTC; CDR3: CASAQRGASETQYF; J: TRBJ2-5; V: TRBV6-2/TRBV6-3; D: TRBD2; size: NA
DNA: TGCAGTGCTAGAGATACTAGGAGATACGAGCAGTACTTC; CDR3: CSARDTRRYEQYF; J: TRBJ2-7; V: TRBV20-1; D: NA; size: many
DNA: TGTGCCAGCAGCCGGGCTAACGGAGGGAATTCACCCCTCCACTTT; CDR3: CASSRANGGNSPLHF; J: TRBJ1-6; V: TRBV3-1; D: NA; size: few
DNA: TGCAGTCCAAGACTAGCGGGGAAGGAGACCCAGTACTTC; CDR3: CSPRLAGKETQYF; J: TRBJ2-5; V: TRBV20-1; D: TRBD2; size: NA
DNA: TGTGCCAGCAGCGCCAGTCTCGGGCGCACAGATACGCAGTATTTT; CDR3: CASSASLGRTDTQYF; J: TRBJ2-3; V: TRBV7-6; D: NA; size: NA
DNA: TGTGCCAGCAGCGCCCTTCTACCACCGGGGGATACGCAGTATTTT; CDR3: CASSALLPPGDTQYF; J: TRBJ2-3; V: TRBV11-2; D: NA; size: few
DNA: TGTGCCACCTCGACTAGCGGCATCTACAATGAGCAGTTCTTC; CDR3: CATSTSGIYNEQFF; J: TRBJ2-1; V: TRBV7-8; D: TRBD2; size: NA
DNA: TGTGCCAGCGGACAGGGGAGTGGGAACACTGAAGCTTTCTTT; CDR3: CASGQGSGNTEAFF; J: TRBJ1-1; V: TRBV6-4; D: TRBD1; size: few
DNA: TGTGCCAGCAGTGCAGCGGGAGGGGGACTCGATACGCAGTATTTT; CDR3: CASSAAGGGLDTQYF; J: TRBJ2-3; V: TRBV12-3/TRBV12-4; D: TRBD2; size: NA
DNA: TGCAGCGTTGAAACGCGGGGGGTTACCTACAATGAGCAGTTCTTC; CDR3: CSVETRGVTYNEQFF; J: TRBJ2-1; V: TRBV29-1; D: TRBD2; size: few
DNA: TGCAGCGTTAAACAGAACTTGAACACTGAAGCTTTCTTT; CDR3: CSVKQNLNTEAFF; J: TRBJ1-1; V: TRBV29-1; D: NA; size: few
DNA: TGCAGTGCTAGAGATCGTCAGACCAATGAGCAGTTCTTC; CDR3: CSARDRQTNEQFF; J: TRBJ2-1; V: TRBV20-1; D: NA; size: NA
DNA: TGTGCCAGCAGCTTGCTTCGTGGTGGGGGGGTGCGGGGCCTTCAGGGGCTCTATGGCTACACCTTC; CDR3: CASSLLRGGGVRGLQGLYGYTF; J: TRBJ1-2; V: TRBV5-4; D: NA; size: NA
DNA: TGCAGTGCAGCGGCAGGCAATCAGCCCCAGCATTTT; CDR3: CSAAAGNQPQHF; J: TRBJ1-5; V: TRBV20-1; D: NA; size: few
DNA: TGTGCCAGCAGCTCCATTGATACGCCGGGACCCATCTTC; CDR3: CASSSIDTPGPIF; J: TRBJ2-7; V: TRBV7-3; D: NA; size: NA
DNA: TGTGCCAGCAGTAAAATACAGAGCCATCAGCCCCAGCATTTT; CDR3: CASSKIQSHQPQHF; J: TRBJ1-5; V: TRBV6-2/TRBV6-3; D: NA; size: NA
DNA: TGTGCCAGCAGTTTTGTCAGGGGGCGAATGGAGACCCAGTACTTC; CDR3: CASSFVRGRMETQYF; J: TRBJ2-5; V: TRBV12-3/TRBV12-4; D: TRBD1; size: NA
DNA: TGTGCCAGCAGTGAAGTGGGCAGGAACACTGAAGCTTTCTTT; CDR3: CASSEVGRNTEAFF; J: TRBJ1-1; V: TRBV6-1; D: NA; size: once
DNA: TGTGCCAGCAGCTTCATTATGGAGACCCAGTACTTC; CDR3: CASSFIMETQYF; J: TRBJ2-5; V: TRBV7-9; D: NA; size: NA
DNA: TGTGCCAGCAGCCCAACGGGGTGGGGCGAAAAGACCCAGTACTTC; CDR3: CASSPTGWGEKTQYF; J: TRBJ2-5; V: TRBV28; D: NA; size: many